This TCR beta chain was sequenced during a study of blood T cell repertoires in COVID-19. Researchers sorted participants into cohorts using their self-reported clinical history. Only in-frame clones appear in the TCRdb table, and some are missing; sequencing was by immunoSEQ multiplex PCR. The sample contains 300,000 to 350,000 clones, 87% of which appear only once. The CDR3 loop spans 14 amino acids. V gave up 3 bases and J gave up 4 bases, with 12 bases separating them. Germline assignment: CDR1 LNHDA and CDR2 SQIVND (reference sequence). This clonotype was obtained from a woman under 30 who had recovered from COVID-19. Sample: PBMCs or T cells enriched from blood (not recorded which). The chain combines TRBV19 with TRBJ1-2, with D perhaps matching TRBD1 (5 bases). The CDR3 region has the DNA TGTGCCAGTAGTATGGGGCAGGGCGGCTATGGCTACACCTTC. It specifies CASSMGQGGYGYTF.